This entry lists 5 T cell receptor beta chains sequenced from one sample in a study of blood T cell repertoires in COVID-19. The method was immunoSEQ multiplex PCR; TCRdb's version includes in-frame clones alone and lacks a portion of them. The data show 100,000 to 120,000 clones, around 76% seen once. The sequenced material came from peripheral blood. The receptors derive from a woman between 70 and 85 years old with acute or convalescent COVID-19.

V gene TRBV5-5 combines with J gene TRBJ2-3; tentative D call: TRBD1 (5 bases). Germline CDR1 is SGHKS and CDR2 is YYEKEE (reference sequence). V was trimmed by 0 bases and J by 0 bases, leaving 14 bases between them. The CDR3 covers 17 residues. Here the CDR3 reads CASSLGPQVVSTDTQYF. The CDR3 bases are TGTGCCAGCAGCTTGGGACCACAGGTGGTGAGCACAGATACGCAGTATTTT.

The chain uses TRBV24-1 and TRBJ2-1, with 13 bases aligning to TRBD2. Germline-derived CDR1 and CDR2 are KGHDR and SFDVKD. Unmatched junction bases numbered 5, after V lost 2 bases and J lost 5 bases. CDR3 length equals 17 residues. The CDR3 DNA is TGTGCCACCAGTGATTCCCGGACTAGCGGGGGCCACAATGAGCAGTTCTTC. Amino acids: CATSDSRTSGGHNEQFF.

This chain uses TRBV3-1 (or the pseudogene TRBV3-2) with TRBJ1-3; 10 bases are shared with TRBD1. CDR3 size: 17 residues. Germline CDR1 and CDR2: LGHDT and YNNKEL (reference sequence). Trimming removed 4 bases from V and 2 bases from J; junction bases left unmatched: 8. CDR3 sequence reads: CASSRTWGQGPGNTIYF. CDR3 bases: TGTGCCAGCAGCCGAACGTGGGGACAGGGGCCTGGAAACACCATATATTTT.

The J gene is TRBJ1-4, the V gene TRBV6-6; no clear D gene. Trimming shortened V by 5 bases and J by 0 bases, and 16 bases separated the two germline ends. Per the germline V gene, CDR1 is MNHNY and CDR2 is SVGAGI (reference sequence). The CDR3 has 17 residues. The CDR3 nucleotides read TGTGCCAGCAGTCAAACCTCCCCAAGAGCAACTAATGAAAAACTGTTTTTT. Translation: CASSQTSPRATNEKLFF.

V usage is TRBV5-4 and J usage is TRBJ2-3, with 14 bases lining up with TRBD2. Germline values: CDR1 SGHNT, CDR2 YYREEE (reference sequence). The CDR3 sequence is 16 residues long. V lost 3 bases, J lost 2 bases, and 2 bases stayed unmatched. The CDR3 region is CASSSGLAGVTDTQYF. The DNA for the CDR3 is TGTGCCAGCAGCTCGGGACTAGCGGGGGTCACAGATACGCAGTATTTT.